A selection of T cell receptor beta chains follows, all from one sample in a study of T cells after yellow fever vaccination. MiXCR was run by TCRdb on the 5' RACE reads, yielding one entry per CDR3 protein. The table lists 300,000 to 400,000 distinct CDR3 sequences, approximately 12% of them singletons. The specimen comprised CD4+ T cells sorted from PBMCs, sampled 15 days after the yellow fever booster vaccination. Source of these receptors: a young man who received the YFV17D yellow fever vaccine. Both conserved end residues are part of each CDR3. A D gene is named only where the DNA matches it firmly. Part of the rows lack a size; the others show once, few, many or a class for expanded clones.

length	V	D	size	J	DNA	CDR3
15	TRBV12-3/TRBV12-4	NA	NA	TRBJ2-3	TGTGCCAGCAGTTTACGTTCGCTATTCACAGATACGCAGTATTTT	CASSLRSLFTDTQYF
14	TRBV5-4	NA	few	TRBJ2-3	TGTGCCAGCACCCAAGCGGTGAGCACAGATACGCAGTATTTT	CASTQAVSTDTQYF
11	TRBV7-2	NA	once	TRBJ2-5	TGTGCCAGCAGCGAACAGGCGGTCCAGTACTTC	CASSEQAVQYF
15	TRBV9	NA	many	TRBJ2-3	TGTGCCAGCAGTTATAGAGGGGGTAGCACAGATACGCAGTATTTT	CASSYRGGSTDTQYF
13	TRBV7-2	TRBD2	NA	TRBJ2-7	TGTGCCAGCAGGCAGGCGGGGGCCTACGAGCAGTACTTC	CASRQAGAYEQYF
18	TRBV7-8	TRBD2	NA	TRBJ2-1	TGTGCCAGCTTCCCGGGATGGCGGGGGGGGAGCTCCTACAATGAGCAGTTCTTC	CASFPGWRGGSSYNEQFF
13	TRBV19	NA	NA	TRBJ2-1	TGTGCCAGTAGTTTCGCGGGGATAAGGGGGCAGTTCTTC	CASSFAGIRGQFF
15	TRBV7-9	NA	few	TRBJ1-4	TGTGCCAGCAGCGACGGGCCGGAGGGTTTTGAAAAACTGTTTTTT	CASSDGPEGFEKLFF
16	TRBV20-1	NA	few	TRBJ2-1	TGCAGTGCCGCTGACTTCGCGGCAGGGAGCGTAGATGAGCAGTTCTTC	CSAADFAAGSVDEQFF
15	TRBV5-1	TRBD1	NA	TRBJ1-6	TGCGCCAGCAGCAGGACCCCGGGACAGAATTCACCCCTCCACTTT	CASSRTPGQNSPLHF
16	TRBV3-1	TRBD1	NA	TRBJ2-3	TGTGCCAGCAGCCATGGGGGCAGGGGGCTCACAGATACGCAGTATTTT	CASSHGGRGLTDTQYF
15	TRBV7-2	NA	few	TRBJ2-3	TGTGCCAGCAGCCTCCTCGGACTGGGGGCAGATACGCAGTATTTT	CASSLLGLGADTQYF